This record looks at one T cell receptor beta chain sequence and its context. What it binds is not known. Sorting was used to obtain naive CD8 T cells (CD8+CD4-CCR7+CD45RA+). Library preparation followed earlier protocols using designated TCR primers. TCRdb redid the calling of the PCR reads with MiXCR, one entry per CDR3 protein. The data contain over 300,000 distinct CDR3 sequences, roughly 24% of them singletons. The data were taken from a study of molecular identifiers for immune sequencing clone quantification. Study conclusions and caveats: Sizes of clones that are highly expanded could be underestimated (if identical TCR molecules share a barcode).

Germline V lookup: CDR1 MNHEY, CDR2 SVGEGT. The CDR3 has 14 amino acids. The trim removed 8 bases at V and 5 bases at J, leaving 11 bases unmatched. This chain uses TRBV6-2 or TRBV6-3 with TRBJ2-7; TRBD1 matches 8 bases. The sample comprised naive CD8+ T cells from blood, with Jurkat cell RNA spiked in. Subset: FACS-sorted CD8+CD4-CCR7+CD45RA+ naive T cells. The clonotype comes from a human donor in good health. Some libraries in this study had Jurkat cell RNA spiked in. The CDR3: CASDAGTGGHEQYF. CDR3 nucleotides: TGTGCCAGCGACGCCGGGACAGGCGGCCACGAGCAGTACTTC.